Listed here are 19 T cell receptor beta chains from one sample, sequenced in a study of CDR3 diversity in severe acne. TCRdb itself ran the PCR reads through MiXCR, one entry per CDR3 protein. The data show tens of thousands of distinct CDR3 sequences, with roughly 51% seen just once and around an eighth held by the top ten. Sequences were obtained from blood. The source of these receptors is a male donor in good health, without acne.

There are a few counts of this clonotype. J is TRBJ1-6 and V is TRBV27, with 8 nucleotides matching TRBD1. The germline V gene encodes CDR1 MNHEY and CDR2 SMNVEV (reference sequence). The CDR3 totals 19 residues. Trimming removed 5 bases from V and 5 bases from J; junction bases left unmatched: 17. The CDR3 protein is CASSPIGQGPSGDNSPLHF. In DNA form, the CDR3 reads TGTGCCAGCAGTCCAATTGGACAGGGCCCATCTGGAGATAATTCACCCCTCCACTTT.

This clonotype has only one observation. At one end, the junction sequence differs from germline, possibly due to a read error. This sequence joins TRBV29-1 and TRBJ2-7; 14 bases line up with TRBD2. The germline V gene encodes CDR1 SQVTM and CDR2 ANQGSEA. CDR3 length: 16 residues. The chain's CDR3 is CGVEVPGLAGVGEQYF. The CDR3 DNA is TGCGGCGTTGAAGTTCCGGGACTAGCGGGAGTAGGCGAGCAGTACTTC.

DNA of the CDR3: TGTGCCAGCAGCTTAGATACATTTTATAGCAATCAGCCCCAGCATTTT. Residues: CASSLDTFYSNQPQHF. The rearrangement joins TRBV7-2 to TRBJ1-5; D is undetermined. The germline V gene encodes CDR1 SGHTA and CDR2 FQGNSA. V lost 1 base, J lost 0 bases, and 10 bases lay in between. The CDR3 extends over 16 amino acids. Together with reference TRBV7-2 and TRBJ1-5, the CDR3 gives the full variable domain: GAGVSQSPSNKVTEKGKDVELRCDPISGHTALYWYRQSLGQGLEFLIYFQGNSAPDKSGLPSDRFSAERTGGSVSTLTIQRTQQEDSAVYLCASSLDTFYSNQPQHFGDGTRLSIL.

CDR3 region: CATSDARGGYTF. CDR3 nucleotides: TGTGCCACCAGTGATGCACGAGGAGGCTACACCTTC. The rearrangement links TRBV24-1 to TRBJ1-2; D not certain. V was trimmed by 3 bases and J by 8 bases, leaving 9 bases between them. The length of the CDR3 is 12 residues. CDR1 is KGHDR and CDR2 is SFDVKD in the germline V gene.

This clonotype was counted a few times. The CDR3 region has the DNA TGTGCCTCTGGACAGATGAACACTGAAGCTTTCTTT. Encoded protein: CASGQMNTEAFF. The rearrangement joins TRBV19 to TRBJ1-1, with D possibly matching TRBD1 (6 bases). This CDR3 is 12 amino acids long. Germline V CDR1 and CDR2: LNHDA, SQIVND (reference sequence). V lost 11 bases, J lost 0 bases, and 10 bases lay in between.

The CDR3, as DNA: TGTGCCAGCAGACAACTAGTAGGTAGCAATCAGCCCCAGCATTTT. Translated: CASRQLVGSNQPQHF. The chain joins TRBV4-2 to TRBJ1-5; no clear D gene. The CDR3 is made up of 15 amino acids. Per germline, CDR1 LGHNA and CDR2 YNFKEQ. Trimming removed 6 bases at V and 0 bases at J, with 12 bases between.

The chain combines TRBV5-1 with TRBJ2-3, with 8 bases matching TRBD2. V lost 5 bases to trimming and J lost 3 bases; unmatched junction nucleotides: 5. Germline values: CDR1 SGHRS, CDR2 YFSETQ. The CDR3 consists of 14 residues. The CDR3 sequence is CASRGGGSTDTQYF. CDR3 in DNA: TGCGCCAGCAGAGGCGGGGGGTCTACAGATACGCAGTATTTT.

The genes are TRBV12-3 or TRBV12-4 and TRBJ2-5, with TRBD2 matching 16 bases. CDR3 length: 16 residues. The J segment lost 7 bases and the V segment lost 6 bases, leaving 8 bases of the junction unmatched. CDR3 DNA sequence: TGTGCCAGCAGCCGGGGACTAGCGGGAGGGCCTGTGACCCAGTACTTC. This sequence encodes CASSRGLAGGPVTQYF.

This clonotype appeared a single time. CDR3 amino acids: CASSSPTQHF. CDR3 nucleotide sequence: TGCGCCAGCAGCTCACCGACCCAGCATTTT. The V and J genes are TRBV4-1 and TRBJ1-5; the D is unclear. Germline-derived CDR1 and CDR2 are MGHRA and YSYEKL. This CDR3 spans 10 amino acids. V dropped 5 bases and J dropped 11 bases, with 7 bases sitting between them.

The chain uses TRBV6-1 and TRBJ1-6, with unresolved D. With 6 bases removed from V and 0 bases from J, the gap between germline ends came to 15 bases. The CDR3 totals 17 residues. The germline V gene has CDR1 MNHNS and CDR2 SASEGT. CDR3 loop: CASRPEGSSSYNSPLHF. For the CDR3, the DNA is TGTGCCAGCAGGCCGGAGGGTTCGAGCTCCTATAATTCACCCCTCCACTTT.

With respect to this clonotype: One end of the junction fails to match germline, which may point to a read error. V and J are TRBV6-4 and TRBJ2-7; TRBD2 is a possible D gene (6 bases). The CDR3 runs to 15 residues. Germline CDR1 reads MRHNA; CDR2 reads SNTAGT. The CDR3: CASTSLGRNHHGQYF. The CDR3 DNA sequence: TGTGCCAGCACCTCCTTAGGGAGGAATCACCACGGGCAGTACTTT.

The table lists this clonotype with many counts. The rearrangement uses TRBV6-5 and TRBJ2-5, with 10 bases that match TRBD2. Per germline, CDR1 MNHEY and CDR2 SVGAGI. After removal of 2 bases from V and 5 bases from J, the junction contained 8 bases not matched to a gene. The CDR3 is made up of 16 amino acids. The CDR3 region is CASSYPEREGQETQYF. CDR3 in DNA: TGTGCCAGCAGTTACCCTGAGCGGGAGGGCCAGGAGACCCAGTACTTC.

The J gene is TRBJ1-1, the V gene TRBV6-5; D possibly corresponds to TRBD1 (6 bases). The V end was cut by 11 bases, the J end by 5 bases, with 18 bases between. From germline, CDR1 is MNHEY and CDR2 SVGAGI. This CDR3 comprises 13 residues. The CDR3 DNA reads TGTGCCGTAAACAGGGACGAGGGGACTGAAGCTTTCTTT. This sequence encodes CAVNRDEGTEAFF.

Comments on this clonotype: This CDR3 is missing its conserved last phenylalanine or tryptophan, likely due to a read error. The limits of the CDR3 on the DNA are not certain, so only TCRdb's listed CDR3 is given. The V call is TRBV7-2, the J call TRBJ2-7; the table names TRBD1, a call not compared with the DNA. In germline, CDR1 is SGHTA, CDR2 FQGNSA. The CDR3 spans 12 residues, counting both ends. The CDR3 is CASSLLTGEQHY.

The V call is TRBV25-1, the J call TRBJ1-4; D might be TRBD1 (5 bases). Germline CDR1 and CDR2: MGHDK and SYGVNS. The CDR3 contains 16 residues. The V and J ends lost 6 bases and 3 bases respectively, with 17 bases between them. The CDR3 is CASRTVEGPANEKLFF. The CDR3 coding sequence is TGTGCCAGCAGGACGGTGGAGGGGCCGGCTAATGAAAAACTGTTTTTT.

This clonotype was picked up a small number of times. Likely a read error: the CDR3 ends without its conserved phenylalanine or tryptophan. The DNA is left out, because the CDR3 cannot be placed on it with certainty; the CDR3 is given as TCRdb lists it. CDR3 residues: CASSLDRGAE. The chain links TRBV5-6 to TRBJ1-6; no check of the table's D call, TRBD1, against the DNA was made. In germline, CDR1 is SGHDT, CDR2 YYEEEE. The CDR3 is 10 residues long, counting both termini.

There are many counts of this clonotype. The rearrangement joins TRBV20-1 to TRBJ2-2; D uncertain. This CDR3 region has 12 residues. V was cut by 2 bases and J by 4 bases, with 5 bases left in between. From germline, CDR1 is DFQATT and CDR2 SNEGSKA (reference sequence). The CDR3 DNA is TGCAGTGCTAGAAAGAGCACCGGGGAGCTGTTTTTT. Protein sequence: CSARKSTGELFF.

The rearrangement joins TRBV20-1 to TRBJ2-7, with 8 nucleotides matching TRBD1. The length of the CDR3 is 13 residues. Trimming cost V 0 bases and J 7 bases; bases outside gene matches: 5. The germline V gene encodes CDR1 DFQATT and CDR2 SNEGSKA (reference sequence). CDR3 sequence: CSARDPGTGEQYF. The CDR3 DNA follows: TGCAGTGCTAGAGATCCCGGGACAGGAGAGCAGTACTTC.

By its share, this clonotype is medium-sized (0.01 to 0.1%). A junction end diverges from the germline sequence, so it may reflect a read error. This chain links TRBV7-3 with TRBJ2-7; 7 nucleotides line up with TRBD2. CDR3 size: 13 residues. Germline loops: CDR1 SGHTA, CDR2 FQGTGA. The CDR3 DNA is TGTGCCAGCAGCTTCAGACCTAAGGGACTACCTCGCTTC. Amino acids: CASSFRPKGLPRF. Full variable domain (rest looked up from reference TRBV7-3 and TRBJ2-7): GAGVSQTPSNKVTEKGKYVELRCDPISGHTALYWYRQSLGQGPEFLIYFQGTGAADDSGLPNDRFFAVRPEGSVSTLKIQRTERGDSAVYLCASSFRPKGLPRFGPGTRLTVT.